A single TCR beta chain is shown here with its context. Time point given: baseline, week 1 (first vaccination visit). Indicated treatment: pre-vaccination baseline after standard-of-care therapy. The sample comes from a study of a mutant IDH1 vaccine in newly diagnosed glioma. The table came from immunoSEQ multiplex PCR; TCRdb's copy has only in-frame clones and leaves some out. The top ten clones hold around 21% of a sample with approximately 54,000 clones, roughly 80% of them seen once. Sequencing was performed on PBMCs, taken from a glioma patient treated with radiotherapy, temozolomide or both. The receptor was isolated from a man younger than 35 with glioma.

The CDR3 DNA reads TGTGCCAGCAGGGTACAGGGGCCACCCTACGAGCAGTACTTC. This encodes CASRVQGPPYEQYF. This rearrangement joins TRBV28 to TRBJ2-7; 7 bases match TRBD1. V shed 6 bases and J 2 bases; nucleotides not matched to a gene: 7. This CDR3 has 14 residues. Looked up from germline, CDR1 is MDHEN and CDR2 is SYDVKM.